The entry that follows covers one TCR beta chain sequence. The CDR3 runs to 13 residues. Trimming shortened V by 0 bases and J by 2 bases, and 5 bases separated the two germline ends. Germline V CDR1 and CDR2: SGHRS, YFSETQ. Study processing details: Estimates of nucleated cell counts were drawn from the amplification of reference gene primers. TCRdb's copy holds only in-frame clones and misses some; the assay was immunoSEQ multiplex PCR. Clone size and V and J calls were adopted from that table, with D and trimming inferred from the DNA. The sample has about 200,000 clones, 70% to 90% seen once. The data originate from a study of blood T cell repertoires in COVID-19. On the study more broadly: Material from acute and convalescent COVID-19 was sourced from the United States, Italy and Spain. Sources were T cells, B-cell-depleted T cells, or PBMCs; the material itself was cDNA or gDNA.

Sequencing used peripheral blood. The chain couples TRBV5-1 to TRBJ1-2; D may be TRBD1 (5 bases). This receptor was identified in a woman in her forties or fifties with acute or convalescent COVID-19. CDR3 residues: CASSLDRNYGYTF. The CDR3 bases are TGCGCCAGCAGCTTGGACAGGAACTATGGCTACACCTTC.